This entry lists 13 T cell receptor beta chains sequenced from one sample in a study of cytomegalovirus exposure and HLA in healthy donors. Data came from immunoSEQ multiplex PCR; TCRdb stores just in-frame clones and leaves some out. The sample has hundreds of thousands of clones, 88% seen once. The sample was PBMCs. The receptor set was obtained from a woman between 18 and 29 years old in good health and CMV-seronegative.

The rearrangement links TRBV4-1 to TRBJ2-7, with 9 nucleotides matching TRBD2. The V gene end was trimmed by 4 bases and the J gene end by 2 bases; junction bases not matched to a gene: 9. This CDR3 spans 16 amino acids. Germline V gene sequence: CDR1 MGHRA, CDR2 YSYEKL. As DNA, the CDR3 is TGCGCCAGCAGCCCCGGACCATTAGCGGGAGCCTACGAGCAGTACTTC. Residues: CASSPGPLAGAYEQYF.

The chain joins TRBV28 to TRBJ2-2; D uncertain. Per the germline V gene, CDR1 is MDHEN and CDR2 is SYDVKM. Trimming took 2 bases from V and 6 from J, leaving 13 bases between them. The CDR3 extends over 15 amino acids. The CDR3 loop is CASSLRSTRPGELFF. DNA for the CDR3: TGTGCCAGCAGTTTACGTTCGACCAGGCCCGGGGAGCTGTTTTTT.

The chain joins TRBV30 to TRBJ2-7, with a tentative D call TRBD2 (5 bases). The germline CDR1 and CDR2 sequences are GTSNPN and SVGIG (reference sequence). There are 12 residues in the CDR3. V was shortened by 4 bases and J by 0 bases, with 7 bases between the two germline ends. This chain's CDR3 is CAWTGISYEQYF. CDR3 DNA: TGTGCCTGGACGGGGATCTCCTACGAGCAGTACTTC.

The chain joins TRBV6-8 to TRBJ1-1; D is unresolved. Germline CDR1 MNHGY, CDR2 SAAAGT. The CDR3 is 12 residues long. V gave up 4 bases and J gave up 1 base, with 4 bases separating them. CDR3 DNA sequence: TGTGCCAGCAGTTTCAAGAACACTGAAGCTTTCTTT. Encoded protein: CASSFKNTEAFF.

The V gene is TRBV19, the J gene TRBJ2-7; 13 nucleotides line up with TRBD2. CDR1 is LNHDA and CDR2 is SQIVND in the germline V gene (reference sequence). The CDR3 runs to 15 residues. The J segment lost 6 bases and the V segment lost 6 bases, leaving 8 bases of the junction unmatched. The chain's CDR3 is CASSPTSGRAFEQYF. The CDR3 nucleotides are TGTGCCAGTAGCCCAACTAGCGGGAGGGCCTTCGAGCAGTACTTC. The full variable domain, with the rest looked up from reference TRBV19 and TRBJ2-7, is DGGITQSPKYLFRKEGQNVTLSCEQNLNHDAMYWYRQDPGQGLRLIYYSQIVNDFQKGDIAEGYSVSREKKESFPLTVTSAQKNPTAFYLCASSPTSGRAFEQYFGPGTRLTVT.

V usage is TRBV6-5 and J usage is TRBJ2-7; 14 positions match TRBD2. Per the germline V gene, CDR1 is MNHEY and CDR2 is SVGAGI. The CDR3 extends over 13 amino acids. V dropped 2 bases and J dropped 13; count of bases not matched to a gene: 4. CDR3 loop: CASSYRTSGRNYF. CDR3 coding DNA: TGTGCCAGCAGTTACCGGACTAGCGGGAGGAATTACTTC.

This chain uses TRBV28 with TRBJ1-2; no firm D call. The CDR3 length is 15 residues. The germline gives CDR1 MDHEN, CDR2 SYDVKM. V lost 6 bases to trimming and J lost 4 bases, with 18 bases between them. The CDR3 loop is CASSTPDGKSYGYTF. The CDR3, as DNA: TGTGCCAGCAGCACCCCTGATGGCAAAAGCTATGGCTACACCTTC.

The chain has TRBV30 and TRBJ2-3, with D perhaps matching TRBD2 (6 bases). Germline V gives CDR1 GTSNPN, CDR2 SVGIG (reference sequence). There are 15 residues in the CDR3. Trimming removed 3 bases at V and 0 bases at J, with 13 bases between. The CDR3 nucleotides are TGTGCCTGGAGCCTAGTTGGGGGGAGCACAGATACGCAGTATTTT. This codes for CAWSLVGGSTDTQYF.

The sample holds one count of this clone. The chain is built from TRBV2 and TRBJ2-7; D call uncertain. CDR3 length equals 16 residues. Trimming pared 8 bases from V and 4 bases from J, leaving 24 bases between. Germline loops: CDR1 SNHLY, CDR2 FYNNEI. CDR3 in amino acids: CASRLKLDPIGYEQYF. DNA of the CDR3: TGTGCCAGCCGTCTGAAGCTAGACCCAATCGGATACGAGCAGTACTTC. Variable domain in full (rest from reference TRBV2 and TRBJ2-7): EPEVTQTPSHQVTQMGQEVILRCVPISNHLYFYWYRQILGQKVEFLVSFYNNEISEKSEIFDDQFSVERPDGSNFTLKIRSTKLEDSAMYFCASRLKLDPIGYEQYFGPGTRLTVT.

The gene calls are TRBV15 and TRBJ2-7; D might be TRBD1 (6 bases). In germline, CDR1 is LNHNV, CDR2 YYDKDF (reference sequence). This CDR3 spans 15 amino acids. The V end was cut by 0 bases, the J end by 1 base, with 10 bases between. CDR3 in amino acids: CATSRDSTGSYEQYF. For the CDR3, the DNA is TGTGCCACCAGCAGAGATTCAACAGGGTCCTACGAGCAGTACTTC.

This chain joins TRBV5-6 and TRBJ2-1; the match to TRBD2 covers 7 bases. Germline-derived CDR1 and CDR2 are SGHDT and YYEEEE. With V trimmed by 5 bases and J by 10 bases, 3 bases remained unmatched. The CDR3 contains 11 residues. CDR3 residues: CASRLAEEQFF. DNA of the CDR3: TGTGCCAGCAGGCTAGCGGAGGAGCAGTTCTTC. Combining the CDR3 with reference TRBV5-6 and TRBJ2-1 gives the whole variable domain DAGVTQSPTHLIKTRGQQVTLRCSPKSGHDTVSWYQQALGQGPQFIFQYYEEEERQRGNFPDRFSGHQFPNYSSELNVNALLLGDSALYLCASRLAEEQFFGPGTRLTVL.

The genes are TRBV7-9 and TRBJ1-1, with 9 nucleotides matching TRBD1. The CDR3 loop spans 15 amino acids. Germline V gene data show CDR1 as SEHNR and CDR2 as FQNEAQ (reference sequence). V was clipped by 0 bases and J by 1 base; unmatched bases: 0. The CDR3: CASSLATGGNTEAFF. The CDR3 nucleotides read TGTGCCAGCAGCTTAGCGACAGGGGGGAACACTGAAGCTTTCTTT.

V is TRBV20-1 and J is TRBJ2-7; D is possibly TRBD2 (6 bases). V gave up 5 bases and J gave up 8 bases, with 13 bases separating them. This CDR3 spans 11 amino acids. In germline, CDR1 is DFQATT, CDR2 SNEGSKA (reference sequence). Here the CDR3 reads CSASREGKQYF. The CDR3 nucleotides are TGCAGTGCTTCGCGGGAAGGCAAGCAGTACTTC.